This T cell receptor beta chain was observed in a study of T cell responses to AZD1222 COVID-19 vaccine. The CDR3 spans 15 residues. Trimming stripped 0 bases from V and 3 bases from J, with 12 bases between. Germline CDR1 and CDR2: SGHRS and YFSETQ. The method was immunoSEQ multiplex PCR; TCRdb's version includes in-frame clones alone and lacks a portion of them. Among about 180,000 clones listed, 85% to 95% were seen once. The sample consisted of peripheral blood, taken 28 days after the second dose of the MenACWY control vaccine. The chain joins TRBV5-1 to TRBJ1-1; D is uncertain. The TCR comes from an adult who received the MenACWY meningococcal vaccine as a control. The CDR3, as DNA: TGCGCCAGCAGCTTGGGAGGGTCCCCCCACACTGAAGCTTTCTTT. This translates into CASSLGGSPHTEAFF. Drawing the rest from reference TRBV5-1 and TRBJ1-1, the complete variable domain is KAGVTQTPRYLIKTRGQQVTLSCSPISGHRSVSWYQQTPGQGLQFLFEYFSETQRNKGNFPGRFSGRQFSNSRSEMNVSTLELGDSALYLCASSLGGSPHTEAFFGQGTRLTVV.